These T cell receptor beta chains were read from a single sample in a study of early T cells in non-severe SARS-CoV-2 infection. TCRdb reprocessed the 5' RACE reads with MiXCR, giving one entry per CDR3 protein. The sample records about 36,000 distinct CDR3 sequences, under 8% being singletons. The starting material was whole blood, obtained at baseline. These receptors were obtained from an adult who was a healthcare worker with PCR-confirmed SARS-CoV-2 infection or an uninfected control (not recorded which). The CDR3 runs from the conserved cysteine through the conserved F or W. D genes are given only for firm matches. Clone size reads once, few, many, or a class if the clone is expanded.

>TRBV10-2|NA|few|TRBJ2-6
TGCGCCAGCTCACAGTTCTCTGGGGCCAACGTCCTGACTTTC
CASSQFSGANVLTF
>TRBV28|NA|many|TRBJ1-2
TGTGCCAGCAGAAAACCACAAGGGAACTATGGCTACACCTTC
CASRKPQGNYGYTF
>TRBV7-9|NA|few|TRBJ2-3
TGTGCCAGCAGCCGGGGACTTGGCACAGATACGCAGTATTTT
CASSRGLGTDTQYF
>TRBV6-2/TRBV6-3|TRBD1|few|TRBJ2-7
TGTGCCAGCAGTCTACTGGGACAGGGGACTGCTGCGCAGTACTTC
CASSLLGQGTAAQYF
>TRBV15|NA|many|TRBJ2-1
TGTGCCACCAGCAGAGAGGACGGGGCCTACAATGAGCAGTTCTTC
CATSREDGAYNEQFF
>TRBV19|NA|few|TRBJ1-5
TGTGCCAGTAGTATGGCCCAACTCAGCAATCAGCCCCAGCATTTT
CASSMAQLSNQPQHF
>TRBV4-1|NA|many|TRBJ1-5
TGCGCCAGCAGCCAAGGGATTAATAGGAGCAATCAGCCCCAGCATTTT
CASSQGINRSNQPQHF
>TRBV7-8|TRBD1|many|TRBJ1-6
TGTGCCAGCAGCCAGGACAGGGAACGCTCACCCCTCCACTTT
CASSQDRERSPLHF
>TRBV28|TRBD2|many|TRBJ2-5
TGTGCCAGCAGTGCCGGGACTAGCGGGAAGACCCAGTACTTC
CASSAGTSGKTQYF
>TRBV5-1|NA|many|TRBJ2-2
TGCGCCAGCAGCTTGGCGCCTCCCAACACCGGGGAGCTGTTTTTT
CASSLAPPNTGELFF